Here is one TCR beta chain with its context. The record originates from a study of monozygotic twins with inflammatory bowel disease. TCRdb re-called the 5' RACE reads and gives one entry per CDR3 protein, without DNA. There are some 450,000 distinct CDR3 sequences in the sample, with 2% to 2.5% held by the top ten. The CDR3 is 13 amino acids. CDR1 is SGHRS and CDR2 is YFSETQ in the germline V gene. The specimen sequenced was blood. The receptor comes from a human donor with ulcerative colitis or Crohn's disease, or a healthy co-twin of an affected twin (not recorded which). The rearrangement uses TRBV5-1 and TRBJ2-3; TCRdb picks TRBD1, but there is no DNA to check that call. The chain's CDR3 is CASSGQGGDTQYF.